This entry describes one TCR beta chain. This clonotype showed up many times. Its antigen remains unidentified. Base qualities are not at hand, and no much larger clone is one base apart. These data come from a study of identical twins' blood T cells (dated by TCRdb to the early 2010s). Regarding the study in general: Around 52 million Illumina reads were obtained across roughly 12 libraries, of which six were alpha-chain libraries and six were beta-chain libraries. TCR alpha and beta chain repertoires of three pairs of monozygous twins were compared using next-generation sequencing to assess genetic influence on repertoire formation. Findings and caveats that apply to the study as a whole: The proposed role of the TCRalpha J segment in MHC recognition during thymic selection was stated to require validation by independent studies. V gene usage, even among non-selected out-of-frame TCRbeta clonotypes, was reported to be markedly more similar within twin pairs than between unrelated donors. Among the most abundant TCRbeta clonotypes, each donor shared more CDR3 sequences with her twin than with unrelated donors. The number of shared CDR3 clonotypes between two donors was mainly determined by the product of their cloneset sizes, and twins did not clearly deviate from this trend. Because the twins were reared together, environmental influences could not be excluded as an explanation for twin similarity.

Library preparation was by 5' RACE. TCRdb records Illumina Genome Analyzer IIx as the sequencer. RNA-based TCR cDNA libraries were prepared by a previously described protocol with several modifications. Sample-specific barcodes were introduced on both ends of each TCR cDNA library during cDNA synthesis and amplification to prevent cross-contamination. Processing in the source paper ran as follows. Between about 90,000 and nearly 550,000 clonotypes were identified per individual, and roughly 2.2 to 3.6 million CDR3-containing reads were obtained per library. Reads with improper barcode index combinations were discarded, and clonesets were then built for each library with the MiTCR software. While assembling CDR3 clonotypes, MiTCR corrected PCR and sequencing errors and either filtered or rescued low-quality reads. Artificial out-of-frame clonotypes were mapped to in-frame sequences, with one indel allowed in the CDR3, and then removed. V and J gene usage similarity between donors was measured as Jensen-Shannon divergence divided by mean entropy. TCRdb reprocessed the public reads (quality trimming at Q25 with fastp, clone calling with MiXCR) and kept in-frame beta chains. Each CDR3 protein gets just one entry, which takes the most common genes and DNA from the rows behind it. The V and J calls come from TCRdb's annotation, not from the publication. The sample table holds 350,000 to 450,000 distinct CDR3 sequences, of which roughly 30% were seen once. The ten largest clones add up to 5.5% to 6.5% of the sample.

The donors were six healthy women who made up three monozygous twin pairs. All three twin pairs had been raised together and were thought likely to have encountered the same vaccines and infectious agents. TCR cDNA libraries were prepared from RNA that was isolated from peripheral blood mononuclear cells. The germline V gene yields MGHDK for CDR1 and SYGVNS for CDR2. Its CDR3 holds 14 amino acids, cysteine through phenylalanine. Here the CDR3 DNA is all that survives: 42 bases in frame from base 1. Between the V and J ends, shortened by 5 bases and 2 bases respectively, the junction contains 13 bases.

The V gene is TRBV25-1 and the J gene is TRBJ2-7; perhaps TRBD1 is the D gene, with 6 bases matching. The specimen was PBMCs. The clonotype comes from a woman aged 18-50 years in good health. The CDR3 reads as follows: CASSYFEGAYEQYF. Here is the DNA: TGTGCCAGCAGTTATTTCGAGGGGGCCTACGAGCAGTACTTC.